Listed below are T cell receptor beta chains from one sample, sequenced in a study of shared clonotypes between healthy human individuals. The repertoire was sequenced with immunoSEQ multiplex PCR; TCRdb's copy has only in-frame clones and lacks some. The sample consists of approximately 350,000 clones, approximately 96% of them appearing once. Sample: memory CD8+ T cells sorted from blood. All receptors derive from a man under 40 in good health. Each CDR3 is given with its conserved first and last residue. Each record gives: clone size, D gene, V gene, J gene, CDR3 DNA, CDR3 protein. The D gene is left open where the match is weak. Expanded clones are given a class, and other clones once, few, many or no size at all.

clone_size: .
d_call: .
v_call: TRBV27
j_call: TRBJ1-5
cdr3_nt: TGTGCCAGCAGTTTACAGGGCGGGGGCAATCAGCCCCAGCATTTT
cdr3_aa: CASSLQGGGNQPQHF

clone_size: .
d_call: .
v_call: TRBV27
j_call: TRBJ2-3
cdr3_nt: TGTGCCAGCAGCTCTCCCAGCGGACGCACAGATACGCAGTATTTT
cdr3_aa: CASSSPSGRTDTQYF

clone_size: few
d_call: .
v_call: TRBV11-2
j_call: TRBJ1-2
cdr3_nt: TGTGCCACCAATCACCAGGATCGTAACTATGGCTACACCTTC
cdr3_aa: CATNHQDRNYGYTF

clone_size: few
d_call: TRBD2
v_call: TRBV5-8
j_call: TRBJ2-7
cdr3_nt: TGTGCCAGCCGTTCTGGCGGGAGGGAATACGAGCAGTACTTC
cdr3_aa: CASRSGGREYEQYF

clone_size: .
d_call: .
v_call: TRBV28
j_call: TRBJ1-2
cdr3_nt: TGTGCCAGCAGTTTAGCCCGGGCTGGCTACACCTTC
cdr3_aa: CASSLARAGYTF

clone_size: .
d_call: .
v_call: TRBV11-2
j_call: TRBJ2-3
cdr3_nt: TGTGCCAGCAGCTTGGCGGGGGCCGGCACAGATACGCAGTATTTT
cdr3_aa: CASSLAGAGTDTQYF

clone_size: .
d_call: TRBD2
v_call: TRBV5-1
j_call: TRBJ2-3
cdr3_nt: TGCGCCAGCACCTCGGGGGGGCGCCCGGATACGCAGTATTTT
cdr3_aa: CASTSGGRPDTQYF

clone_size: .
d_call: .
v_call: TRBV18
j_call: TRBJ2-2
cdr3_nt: TGTGCCAGCTCACCCAAAGGTGCACCAAACACCGGGGAGCTGTTTTTT
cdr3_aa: CASSPKGAPNTGELFF

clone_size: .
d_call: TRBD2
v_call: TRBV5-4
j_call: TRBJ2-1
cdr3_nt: TGTGCCAGCAGCTTGTTCCGCGGGAGGAGCTCCTACAATGAGCAGTTCTTC
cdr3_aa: CASSLFRGRSSYNEQFF

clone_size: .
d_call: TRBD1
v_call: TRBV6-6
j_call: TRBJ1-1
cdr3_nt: TGTGCCAGCAGTACCTCGACAGGGATGAGCACTGAAGCTTTCTTT
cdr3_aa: CASSTSTGMSTEAFF

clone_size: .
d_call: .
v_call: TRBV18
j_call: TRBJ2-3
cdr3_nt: TGTGCCAGCTCAGATACTCTGGGGGGTACGCAGTATTTT
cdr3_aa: CASSDTLGGTQYF

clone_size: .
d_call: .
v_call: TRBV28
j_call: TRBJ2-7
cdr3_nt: TGTGCCAGCAGTTTAGTCGGTAGGGACGAGCAGTACTTC
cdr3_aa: CASSLVGRDEQYF

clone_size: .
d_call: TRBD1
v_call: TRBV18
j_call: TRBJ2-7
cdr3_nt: TGTGCCAGCTCGTATAGGGACAGGGGCTACGAGCAGTACTTC
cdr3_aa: CASSYRDRGYEQYF

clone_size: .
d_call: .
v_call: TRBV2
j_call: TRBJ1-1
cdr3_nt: TGTGCCAGCAGTGACAGGGGGAACACTGAAGCTTTCTTT
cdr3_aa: CASSDRGNTEAFF

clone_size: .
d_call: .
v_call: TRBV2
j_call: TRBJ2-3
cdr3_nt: TGTGCCAGCAGAGGTCAGCCTACAGATACGCAGTATTTT
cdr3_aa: CASRGQPTDTQYF

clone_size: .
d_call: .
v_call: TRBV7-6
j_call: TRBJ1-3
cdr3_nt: TGTGCCAGCAGCTTAGAACAGGCGTACTCTGGAAACACCATATATTTT
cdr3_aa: CASSLEQAYSGNTIYF

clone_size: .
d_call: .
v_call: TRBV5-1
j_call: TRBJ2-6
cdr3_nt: TGCGCCAGCAGCTTGGGGTCTCGGCTCTTTAGCTCTGGGGCCAACGTCCTGACTTTC
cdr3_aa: CASSLGSRLFSSGANVLTF

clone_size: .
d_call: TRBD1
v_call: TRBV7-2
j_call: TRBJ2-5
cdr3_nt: TGTGCCAGCAGCTCGGAAGGACAGGGGTGGACCCAGTACTTC
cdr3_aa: CASSSEGQGWTQYF

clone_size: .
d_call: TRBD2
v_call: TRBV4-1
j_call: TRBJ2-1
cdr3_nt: TGCGCCAGCAGCCAAACCTCTAGCGGGAGCGATGAGCAGTTCTTC
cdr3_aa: CASSQTSSGSDEQFF

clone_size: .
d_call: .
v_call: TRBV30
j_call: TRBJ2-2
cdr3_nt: TGTGCCTGGAGTGTAAGCGAGGGGAACACCGGGGAGCTGTTTTTT
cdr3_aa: CAWSVSEGNTGELFF

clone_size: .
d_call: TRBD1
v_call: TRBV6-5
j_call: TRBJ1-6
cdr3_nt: TGTGCCAGCGGGCTCGGGACAGGCAATTCACCCCTCCACTTT
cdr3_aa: CASGLGTGNSPLHF

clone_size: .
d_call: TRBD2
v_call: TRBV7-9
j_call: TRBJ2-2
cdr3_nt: TGTGCCAGCAGCTCGACTAGCTCCACCGGGGAGCTGTTTTTT
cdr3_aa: CASSSTSSTGELFF

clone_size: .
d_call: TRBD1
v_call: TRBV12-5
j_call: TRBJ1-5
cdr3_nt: TGTGCTAGTGCACAGGGGAGCAATCAGCCCCAGCATTTT
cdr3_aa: CASAQGSNQPQHF

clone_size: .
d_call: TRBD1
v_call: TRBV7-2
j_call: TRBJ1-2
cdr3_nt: TGTGCCAGCAGCTTGATGACAGGGGCTGAGTATGGCTACACCTTC
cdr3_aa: CASSLMTGAEYGYTF

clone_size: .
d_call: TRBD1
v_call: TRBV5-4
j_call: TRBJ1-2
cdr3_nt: TGTGCCAGCAGCCCCGACAGGGGAGGGGGCTACACCTTC
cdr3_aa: CASSPDRGGGYTF

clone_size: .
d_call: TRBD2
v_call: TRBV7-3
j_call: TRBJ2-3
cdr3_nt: TGTGCCAGCAGCTCAGGAACAGCTAGCGGGAGGCGGGCAGATACGCAGTATTTT
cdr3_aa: CASSSGTASGRRADTQYF